This T cell receptor beta chain was sequenced during a study of shared clonotypes between healthy human individuals. Regarding this clone: The target antigen is unknown.

Each sorted subset replicate got 200 ng genomic DNA, 30,000 or so genomes. Repertoires were generated with immunoSEQ multiplex PCR, while TCRdb's copy carries only in-frame clones and drops some. The repertoire holds around 940,000 clones, with 60% to 85% as singletons. Overall study findings and caveats: Naive subsets tended to show greater estimated richness than memory subsets. Clonotype sharing across a few donors was observed for about 4.8% of naive CD4 clonotypes.

After removal of 1 base from V and 6 bases from J, the junction contained 4 bases not matched to a gene. The CDR3 is 14 residues long. Germline V gene lookup returns CDR1 GTSNPN and CDR2 SVGIG (reference sequence). Specimen: memory CD4+ T cells sorted from blood. Subset defined: CD45RA-negative fraction. The rearrangement joins TRBV30 to TRBJ2-7; 12 nucleotides line up with TRBD1. The origin of this receptor is a man aged 18 to 30 in good health. The CDR3 spells CAWSGGQGAGEQYF. CDR3 DNA: TGTGCCTGGAGTGGGGGACAGGGGGCTGGCGAGCAGTACTTC.